This T cell receptor beta chain was sequenced for a study of graft-versus-host responses after intestinal transplantation. Study-level background: Recipients obtained multivisceral, liver-intestinal, or isolated intestinal transplants.

General study results and limits: Some GvH clones appeared in ileal mucosa or blood before recipient bone marrow.

Intraepithelial plus lamina propria lymphocytes were released by processing graft tissue. The CDR3 contains 14 residues. V dropped 3 bases and J dropped 3 bases, with 11 bases sitting between them. Germline CDR1 is SGHNT and CDR2 is YYREEE (reference sequence). Assay: immunoSEQ multiplex PCR; the TCRdb copy retains only in-frame clones and omits some. The sample includes thousands of clones, 76% of them seen just once. With respect to this clone: Its antigen is not identified.

This clonotype was sampled from a human patient who received an intestinal transplant, so some T cells may come from the graft donor. The chain couples TRBV5-4 to TRBJ2-3; D perhaps matches TRBD2 (6 bases). The material was ileum tissue, obtained 330 to 350 days after intestinal transplantation. CDR3 in DNA: TGTGCCAGCAGCTCGCCTGGAGGGACAGATACGCAGTATTTT. It translates to CASSSPGGTDTQYF.